The rows below give T cell receptor beta chains drawn from one sample of a study of blood T cell repertoires in COVID-19. Sequencing was performed with immunoSEQ multiplex PCR; in TCRdb, only in-frame clones are kept and a portion is missing. This sample has roughly 280,000 clones, with 75% to 90% found just once. The material sequenced was PBMCs or T cells enriched from blood (not recorded which). The receptors stem from a woman between 18 and 29 years old who had recovered from COVID-19. Each CDR3 is given with its conserved first and last residue. A D gene is named only where the DNA matches it firmly. Not every row has a clone size; where given, it reads once, few, many or a size class.

V gene	J gene	D gene	clone size	CDR3 protein	CDR3 DNA
TRBV19	TRBJ2-3	NA	few	CASSSTVISTDTQYF	TGTGCCAGTAGTTCCACAGTTATTAGCACAGATACGCAGTATTTT
TRBV6-6	TRBJ2-5	NA	NA	CASSSHNQRSQETQYF	TGTGCCAGCTCTTCACATAATCAGCGGTCACAAGAGACCCAGTACTTC
TRBV3-1/TRBV3-2	TRBJ1-1	NA	once	CASSHGERDTEAFF	TGTGCCAGCAGCCACGGGGAACGGGACACTGAAGCTTTCTTT
TRBV25-1	TRBJ1-2	NA	NA	CASSLIGQSYGYTF	TGTGCCAGCAGCCTAATTGGACAGTCCTATGGCTACACCTTC
TRBV27	TRBJ1-2	TRBD1	NA	CASRRQGADYGYTF	TGTGCCAGCAGGCGACAGGGGGCGGACTATGGCTACACCTTC
TRBV28	TRBJ1-6	NA	NA	CASSPRRGSYNSPLHF	TGTGCCAGCAGTCCCCGCAGGGGCTCCTATAATTCACCCCTCCACTTT
TRBV5-1	TRBJ1-6	NA	NA	CASSSRTARNSPLHF	TGCGCCAGCAGCTCCCGGACAGCACGTAATTCACCCCTCCACTTT
TRBV28	TRBJ2-5	NA	NA	CASSSRTVTQYF	TGTGCCAGCAGCTCCCGGACTGTGACCCAGTACTTC
TRBV29-1	TRBJ1-5	TRBD1	NA	CSVEAGGQGQPQHF	TGCAGCGTTGAAGCAGGGGGCCAAGGTCAGCCCCAGCATTTT
TRBV19	TRBJ1-2	TRBD1	NA	CASRKTGGYGYTF	TGTGCCAGTAGGAAAACAGGGGGCTATGGCTACACCTTC
TRBV12-5	TRBJ2-1	TRBD2	NA	CASGLDIKLAGGPSSYNEQFF	TGTGCTAGTGGTTTGGATATAAAGCTAGCGGGGGGCCCGAGCTCCTACAATGAGCAGTTCTTC
TRBV10-2	TRBJ1-1	TRBD1	NA	CASSVPGQAAEAFF	TGCGCCAGCAGTGTTCCGGGACAGGCGGCTGAAGCTTTCTTT
TRBV19	TRBJ1-2	NA	few	CASSIDASLYGYTF	TGTGCCAGTAGTATAGATGCCTCACTCTATGGCTACACCTTC
TRBV7-8	TRBJ1-6	NA	NA	CASSLAPRQFYNSPLHF	TGTGCCAGCAGCTTAGCCCCTAGGCAGTTCTATAATTCACCCCTCCACTTT
TRBV5-3	TRBJ1-5	NA	NA	CARSLDSRDQPQHF	TGTGCCAGAAGCTTGGATTCCCGAGATCAGCCCCAGCATTTT
TRBV18	TRBJ1-2	NA	NA	CASSPRESNYGYTF	TGTGCCAGCTCCCCGAGGGAAAGTAACTATGGCTACACCTTC
TRBV12-3/TRBV12-4	TRBJ1-5	NA	NA	CASSINQPQHF	TGTGCCAGCAGTATAAATCAGCCCCAGCATTTT
TRBV3-1/TRBV3-2	TRBJ2-1	NA	NA	CASSQVVYNEQFF	TGTGCCAGCAGCCAAGTAGTTTACAATGAGCAGTTCTTC
TRBV11-2	TRBJ2-2	NA	NA	CASSRKGTTGELFF	TGTGCCAGCAGCCGAAAAGGGACAACCGGGGAGCTGTTTTTT
TRBV2	TRBJ2-5	TRBD2	NA	CASRDEGLVTKTQYF	TGTGCCAGCAGGGACGAGGGACTAGTTACCAAGACCCAGTACTTC
TRBV5-1	TRBJ2-2	TRBD1	once	CASSFPGQGGTGELFF	TGCGCCAGCAGCTTCCCCGGACAGGGAGGAACCGGGGAGCTGTTTTTT
TRBV9	TRBJ2-1	NA	NA	CASSVEGSGVNEQFF	TGTGCCAGCAGCGTAGAAGGTAGCGGAGTCAATGAGCAGTTCTTC
TRBV6-5	TRBJ1-2	NA	NA	CASRAPGTNYGYTF	TGTGCCAGCAGGGCCCCCGGGACTAACTATGGCTACACCTTC
TRBV5-1	TRBJ2-2	NA	NA	CASTLGGANTGELFF	TGCGCCAGCACCCTAGGCGGGGCGAACACCGGGGAGCTGTTTTTT
TRBV15	TRBJ1-5	TRBD1	NA	CATSRDTRDRALQPQHF	TGTGCCACCAGCAGAGATACACGTGACAGGGCCCTTCAGCCCCAGCATTTT
TRBV2	TRBJ2-1	TRBD2	NA	CASSRLAGAGDEQFF	TGTGCCAGCAGTCGACTAGCGGGGGCGGGAGATGAGCAGTTCTTC
TRBV5-4	TRBJ1-1	NA	NA	CASSLVRESEAFF	TGTGCCAGCAGCTTGGTGCGGGAATCTGAAGCTTTCTTT
TRBV7-6	TRBJ1-1	NA	NA	CASTNGGLGTEAFF	TGTGCCAGCACGAATGGGGGCCTGGGAACTGAAGCTTTCTTT
TRBV6-5	TRBJ2-7	TRBD1	NA	CASSRDSRYEQYF	TGTGCCAGCAGTCGGGACAGCCGCTACGAGCAGTACTTC
TRBV9	TRBJ2-6	NA	NA	CASSLGPGAGANVLTF	TGTGCCAGCAGCTTGGGCCCGGGGGCTGGGGCCAACGTCCTGACTTTC
TRBV4-2	TRBJ1-1	NA	NA	CASSQAGDQYAHTEAFF	TGTGCCAGCAGCCAAGCGGGGGATCAGTACGCGCACACTGAAGCTTTCTTT
TRBV6-5	TRBJ2-3	NA	NA	CASSRQSTDTQYF	TGTGCCAGCAGTCGACAGTCCACAGATACGCAGTATTTT
TRBV5-5	TRBJ2-2	TRBD2	NA	CASSMTPGGGTGELFF	TGTGCCAGCAGCATGACCCCCGGCGGGGGGACCGGGGAGCTGTTTTTT
TRBV4-1	TRBJ1-1	NA	NA	CASGRGSKAFF	TGCGCCTCGGGCAGGGGAAGTAAAGCTTTCTTT
TRBV3-1/TRBV3-2	TRBJ2-3	TRBD2	NA	CASSQPLAGGLTDTQYF	TGTGCCAGCAGCCAACCTCTAGCGGGGGGGCTCACAGATACGCAGTATTTT
TRBV9	TRBJ2-2	TRBD2	once	CASSVEERLASTGELFF	TGTGCCAGCAGCGTAGAGGAGAGACTAGCCTCCACCGGGGAGCTGTTTTTT
TRBV2	TRBJ2-3	TRBD1	NA	CASRGQGPPDTQYF	TGTGCGTCCCGGGGACAGGGGCCCCCAGATACGCAGTATTTT
TRBV12-3/TRBV12-4	TRBJ2-7	NA	NA	CASRRGAGEQYF	TGTGCCAGCCGTCGGGGGGCAGGGGAGCAGTACTTC
TRBV12-5	TRBJ2-7	TRBD1	NA	CASGPPGTGHHEQYF	TGTGCTAGTGGTCCACCCGGGACAGGGCATCACGAGCAGTACTTC
TRBV6-5	TRBJ2-1	NA	few	CASSYRDYNEQFF	TGTGCCAGCAGTTACCGGGATTACAATGAGCAGTTCTTC
TRBV14	TRBJ2-6	NA	NA	CASSFSSGANVLTF	TGTGCCAGCAGTTTTAGTTCTGGGGCCAACGTCCTGACTTTC
TRBV4-1	TRBJ1-2	TRBD1	NA	CASSGRQGFGYGYTF	TGCGCCAGCAGCGGCCGACAGGGTTTTGGCTATGGCTACACCTTC
TRBV5-4	TRBJ2-3	TRBD2	NA	CASSLAGGRGGTDTQYF	TGTGCCAGCAGCTTGGCCGGAGGGCGGGGGGGCACAGATACGCAGTATTTT
TRBV2	TRBJ1-3	NA	NA	CASSKTTGLLTGNTIYF	TGTGCCAGCAGCAAAACTACAGGGTTACTAACTGGAAACACCATATATTTT
TRBV5-4	TRBJ1-1	NA	NA	CAVGGSYTEAFF	TGTGCCGTCGGTGGGAGTTACACTGAAGCTTTCTTT
TRBV30	TRBJ1-6	NA	NA	CASLPFGAATVNSPLHF	TGTGCCTCGCTCCCTTTTGGCGCGGCGACCGTTAATTCACCCCTCCACTTT
TRBV28	TRBJ1-2	TRBD1	NA	CASSSRQGARYGYTF	TGTGCCAGCAGTTCTAGACAGGGGGCGCGATATGGCTACACCTTC
TRBV12-3/TRBV12-4	TRBJ1-2	NA	NA	CASSSHYGYTF	TGTGCCAGCAGTTCACATTATGGCTACACCTTC